Sequencing of this T cell receptor (beta chain) was carried out in a study of T-cell reconstitution after alpha-beta-depleted transplantation in children. The CDR3 runs to 17 residues. CDR1 and CDR2 (germline): SGHRS, YFSETQ. V gave up 3 bases and J gave up 5 bases, with 20 bases separating them. Preparing the TCRbeta library involved the use of unique molecular identifiers. TCRdb itself ran the PCR reads through MiXCR, one entry per CDR3 protein. This sample has approximately 170,000 distinct CDR3 sequences, with more than 9.5% found just once. The source is a boy aged 2 to 10 with acute myeloid leukemia, due to receive a stem cell transplant. The sequencing here drew on PBMCs, taken before TCRalphabeta/CD19-depleted stem cell transplant. The chain combines TRBV5-1 with TRBJ2-2, with a possible D match to TRBD2 (5 bases). For the CDR3, the DNA is TGCGCCAGCAGCTCAATTCTCAACAGAGGCGGGACCGGGGAGCTGTTTTTT. It is translated as CASSSILNRGGTGELFF.